This TCR beta chain was captured in a study of T-cell memory formation after mild COVID-19. MiXCR was run by TCRdb on the 5' RACE reads, yielding one entry per CDR3 protein. Here the sample spans more than 400,000 distinct CDR3 sequences, 15% to 20% being singletons. The study, taken as a whole, reports: Clones shrinking from day 15 to 85 showed even CD4/CD8 mixes; later expanders tilted CD4+. Specificity for SARS-CoV-2 was not confirmed among the second-wave clones peaking on day 37. Mainly CM and EM harbored the contracting CD4+ clones; mainly EMRA harbored the CD8+ ones.

Germline V gene lookup returns CDR1 LGHNA and CDR2 YNFKEQ. The ends were cut back, 0 bases at V and 8 bases at J, with 13 bases in the middle. The CDR3 covers 15 residues. This clonotype has a handful of counts. Its antigen is not identified. The receptor's source is an adult woman who had mild COVID-19 (a few samples of this study predate the infection). Cell type and time point are not known. The material sequenced was PBMCs or a T cell subset sorted from them (not recorded which). The chain links TRBV4-2 to TRBJ2-2; D assignment may be TRBD1 or TRBD2 (5 bases each). In DNA, the CDR3 is TGTGCCAGCAGCCAAGATGGGACCCGGATGGGGGAGCTGTTTTTT. Amino acid sequence: CASSQDGTRMGELFF.